This is a list of T cell receptor beta chains from one sample in a study of Graves' ophthalmopathy and Graves' hyperthyroidism. TCRdb processed the multiplex PCR reads anew with MiXCR; each CDR3 protein has one entry. The sample includes 1 million to 1.3 million distinct CDR3 sequences, 35% to 45% seen only once; the top ten take roughly 10%. Material: peripheral blood or thyroid tissue (not recorded which). The receptor source for this set is an adult man with Graves' hyperthyroidism. The CDR3 runs from the conserved cysteine through the conserved F or W. A D gene is named only where the DNA matches it firmly. Clone size is stated in some rows and not others, as once, few, many or a class when expanded.

size: .; J: TRBJ1-6; length: 14; D: TRBD1; V: TRBV10-3; CDR3: CASRTGGRNSPLHF; DNA: TGTGCCAGCAGGACAGGGGGTCGGAATTCACCCCTCCACTTT
size: .; J: TRBJ2-5; length: 13; D: TRBD2; V: TRBV7-2; CDR3: CASSPSGTGTQYF; DNA: TGTGCCAGCAGCCCTAGCGGGACGGGGACCCAGTACTTC
size: .; J: TRBJ2-1; length: 15; D: .; V: TRBV10-3; CDR3: CAISESGGIGNEQFF; DNA: TGTGCCATCAGTGAGTCTGGGGGGATCGGGAATGAGCAGTTCTTC
size: .; J: TRBJ2-2; length: 16; D: TRBD2; V: TRBV15; CDR3: CASSLPSGGNTGELFF; DNA: TGTGCCAGCAGTTTACCTAGCGGGGGAAACACCGGGGAGCTGTTTTTT
size: .; J: TRBJ1-3; length: 14; D: TRBD1; V: TRBV12-3/TRBV12-4; CDR3: CASRMGQVRNTIYF; DNA: TGTGCCAGCAGGATGGGACAGGTCCGAAACACCATATATTTT
size: .; J: TRBJ2-7; length: 12; D: .; V: TRBV2; CDR3: CASRQRPSEQYF; DNA: TGTGCCAGCAGACAAAGACCCTCCGAGCAGTACTTC
size: few; J: TRBJ1-1; length: 16; D: .; V: TRBV9; CDR3: CASSVGAVGGKSEAFF; DNA: TGTGCCAGCAGCGTAGGAGCCGTTGGGGGGAAGTCTGAAGCTTTCTTT
size: .; J: TRBJ2-5; length: 16; D: TRBD2; V: TRBV20-1; CDR3: CSARAPGLAGGETQYF; DNA: TGCAGTGCTAGAGCCCCGGGACTAGCGGGAGGAGAGACCCAGTACTTC
size: .; J: TRBJ1-5; length: 14; D: .; V: TRBV15; CDR3: CATSRDTGNQPQHF; DNA: TGTGCCACCAGCAGAGATACGGGCAATCAGCCCCAGCATTTT
size: .; J: TRBJ2-5; length: 16; D: TRBD2; V: TRBV12-3/TRBV12-4; CDR3: CASSLVVAGVYETQYF; DNA: TGTGCCAGCAGTTTAGTCGTAGCGGGGGTTTACGAGACCCAGTACTTC
size: .; J: TRBJ1-1; length: 13; D: .; V: TRBV25-1; CDR3: CASTRRLNTEAFF; DNA: TGTGCCAGCACCCGACGGTTGAACACTGAAGCTTTCTTT
size: .; J: TRBJ2-5; length: 16; D: .; V: TRBV5-1; CDR3: CASSFFQSPGRETQYF; DNA: TGCGCCAGCAGCTTCTTCCAGAGCCCAGGGCGGGAGACCCAGTACTTC
size: .; J: TRBJ1-4; length: 15; D: .; V: TRBV20-1; CDR3: CSARDPGATNEKLFF; DNA: TGCAGTGCTAGAGATCCAGGCGCTACTAATGAAAAACTGTTTTTT
size: few; J: TRBJ1-2; length: 16; D: .; V: TRBV4-3; CDR3: CASSQVGAGDGYGYTF; DNA: TGCGCCAGCAGCCAAGTCGGGGCAGGGGATGGCTATGGCTACACCTTC
size: few; J: TRBJ2-7; length: 13; D: TRBD2; V: TRBV12-3/TRBV12-4; CDR3: CASRVAGGNEQYF; DNA: TGTGCCAGCAGGGTAGCGGGAGGGAACGAGCAGTACTTC
size: many; J: TRBJ2-6; length: 15; D: .; V: TRBV12-3/TRBV12-4; CDR3: CASSFRGPGANVLTF; DNA: TGTGCCAGCAGTTTCCGGGGCCCTGGGGCCAACGTCCTGACTTTC
size: .; J: TRBJ1-2; length: 17; D: .; V: TRBV11-2; CDR3: CASSFRGGREALYGYTF; DNA: TGTGCCAGCAGCTTTAGGGGGGGACGGGAAGCTCTCTATGGCTACACCTTC
size: many; J: TRBJ1-4; length: 16; D: .; V: TRBV9; CDR3: CASSPGRVATNEKLFF; DNA: TGTGCCAGCAGCCCCGGGAGGGTAGCAACTAATGAAAAACTGTTTTTT
size: many; J: TRBJ2-5; length: 15; D: .; V: TRBV7-9; CDR3: CASSLRDTYQETQYF; DNA: TGTGCCAGCAGCTTGAGGGACACCTACCAAGAGACCCAGTACTTC
size: few; J: TRBJ1-1; length: 13; D: .; V: TRBV7-9; CDR3: CASSLQWVGEAFF; DNA: TGTGCCAGCAGCCTACAGTGGGTAGGTGAAGCTTTCTTT
size: few; J: TRBJ2-5; length: 17; D: .; V: TRBV5-1; CDR3: CASSQGTRRNSEETQYF; DNA: TGCGCCAGCAGCCAGGGGACCCGTCGCAATTCGGAAGAGACCCAGTACTTC
size: few; J: TRBJ1-5; length: 15; D: TRBD1; V: TRBV7-2; CDR3: CASSLVDRGFQPQHF; DNA: TGTGCCAGCAGCTTGGTGGACAGGGGGTTTCAGCCCCAGCATTTT
size: many; J: TRBJ2-7; length: 14; D: TRBD1; V: TRBV19; CDR3: CASNPGTGGLEQYF; DNA: TGTGCCAGTAACCCCGGGACAGGGGGCCTCGAGCAGTACTTC
size: .; J: TRBJ1-1; length: 15; D: .; V: TRBV5-4; CDR3: CASSFQVGGTPEAFF; DNA: TGTGCCAGCAGCTTCCAGGTTGGGGGGACTCCTGAAGCTTTCTTT
size: many; J: TRBJ2-5; length: 13; D: .; V: TRBV20-1; CDR3: CSAGLVAGWTQYF; DNA: TGCAGTGCTGGGCTCGTGGCGGGGTGGACCCAGTACTTC
size: many; J: TRBJ2-2; length: 17; D: .; V: TRBV7-9; CDR3: CASSSPGGPRNTGELFF; DNA: TGTGCCAGCAGCTCACCTGGGGGACCCAGGAACACCGGGGAGCTGTTTTTT
size: .; J: TRBJ1-2; length: 10; D: .; V: TRBV20-1; CDR3: CSAKNYGYTF; DNA: TGCAGTGCTAAAAACTATGGCTACACCTTC
size: once; J: TRBJ2-5; length: 13; D: .; V: TRBV7-2; CDR3: CASSQGQAETQYF; DNA: TGTGCCAGCAGCCAGGGACAAGCAGAGACCCAGTACTTC
size: many; J: TRBJ2-7; length: 11; D: .; V: TRBV29-1; CDR3: CSVGGPVEQYF; DNA: TGCAGCGTTGGGGGGCCGGTCGAGCAGTACTTC
size: .; J: TRBJ2-6; length: 10; D: .; V: TRBV29-1; CDR3: CSVEGNTEAF; DNA: TGCAGCGTTGAGGGGAACACTGAAGCTTTC
size: .; J: TRBJ2-7; length: 14; D: .; V: TRBV10-3; CDR3: CASSPGTLAWEQYF; DNA: TGTGCCAGCAGTCCCGGGACGTTGGCATGGGAGCAGTACTTC
size: .; J: TRBJ2-5; length: 15; D: .; V: TRBV25-1; CDR3: CACSAQDLAGETQYF; DNA: TGTGCCTGCAGTGCTCAGGACCTAGCTGGGGAGACCCAGTACTTC
size: many; J: TRBJ1-6; length: 13; D: .; V: TRBV20-1; CDR3: CSAAPLYNSPLHF; DNA: TGCAGTGCTGCTCCACTCTATAATTCACCCCTCCACTTT
size: few; J: TRBJ2-7; length: 15; D: .; V: TRBV10-3; CDR3: CASSPLQILNYEQYF; DNA: TGTGCCAGCAGTCCACTTCAGATTTTGAACTACGAGCAGTACTTC
size: .; J: TRBJ2-7; length: 15; D: .; V: TRBV9; CDR3: CASSPSKRTHYEQYF; DNA: TGTGCCAGCAGCCCCTCAAAGCGGACACACTACGAGCAGTACTTC
size: .; J: TRBJ2-2; length: 14; D: .; V: TRBV6-4; CDR3: CASSASANTGELFF; DNA: TGTGCCAGCAGTGCTAGCGCGAACACCGGGGAGCTGTTTTTT
size: many; J: TRBJ1-1; length: 16; D: .; V: TRBV7-9; CDR3: CASSLVGGPKNTEAFF; DNA: TGTGCCAGCAGCTTAGTAGGGGGACCCAAGAACACTGAAGCTTTCTTT
size: many; J: TRBJ2-5; length: 15; D: .; V: TRBV5-8; CDR3: CASSLVVPIRETQYF; DNA: TGTGCCAGCAGCTTGGTGGTTCCAATCCGGGAGACCCAGTACTTC
size: few; J: TRBJ1-5; length: 15; D: TRBD1; V: TRBV20-1; CDR3: CSAWATGGGNQPQHF; DNA: TGCAGTGCTTGGGCAACAGGGGGTGGCAATCAGCCCCAGCATTTT
size: many; J: TRBJ1-5; length: 16; D: .; V: TRBV19; CDR3: CASTPTLGDGNQPQHF; DNA: TGTGCCAGTACTCCCACCCTCGGGGACGGCAATCAGCCCCAGCATTTT
size: once; J: TRBJ1-3; length: 14; D: .; V: TRBV29-1; CDR3: CSIGGQGLGNTIYF; DNA: TGCAGCATTGGAGGCCAGGGGTTAGGAAACACCATATATTTT
size: many; J: TRBJ1-1; length: 16; D: .; V: TRBV29-1; CDR3: CSVGNKNRPGNTEAFF; DNA: TGCAGCGTTGGGAATAAGAATCGCCCGGGAAACACTGAAGCTTTCTTT
size: .; J: TRBJ2-5; length: 15; D: .; V: TRBV7-9; CDR3: CASSPKRRAKETQYF; DNA: TGTGCCAGCAGCCCCAAGAGGAGGGCTAAGGAGACCCAGTACTTC
size: once; J: TRBJ1-2; length: 13; D: TRBD1; V: TRBV6-5; CDR3: CASNWGRGLGYTF; DNA: TGTGCCAGCAACTGGGGCAGGGGGCTTGGTTACACCTTC
size: .; J: TRBJ1-4; length: 15; D: .; V: TRBV12-3/TRBV12-4; CDR3: CASSTTRTALKMMFF; DNA: TGTGCCAGCAGTACGACCCGGACAGCTCTAAAAATGATGTTTTTT
size: many; J: TRBJ2-5; length: 15; D: .; V: TRBV7-9; CDR3: CASSLAVNPQETQYF; DNA: TGTGCCAGCAGCTTAGCGGTGAATCCGCAAGAGACCCAGTACTTC
size: .; J: TRBJ2-6; length: 10; D: .; V: TRBV15; CDR3: CATSRDNEAF; DNA: TGTGCCACCAGCAGAGACAATGAAGCTTTC
size: .; J: TRBJ1-4; length: 15; D: TRBD1; V: TRBV7-2; CDR3: CASSAQGTPNEKLFF; DNA: TGTGCCAGCAGCGCACAGGGGACACCTAATGAAAAACTGTTTTTT
size: .; J: TRBJ2-5; length: 17; D: .; V: TRBV15; CDR3: CATSSLGTGLTQETQYF; DNA: TGTGCCACCAGCAGCTTGGGGACCGGGCTAACACAAGAGACCCAGTACTTC
size: few; J: TRBJ2-5; length: 14; D: .; V: TRBV4-1; CDR3: CASSQYGLQETQYF; DNA: TGCGCCAGCAGCCAATATGGACTACAAGAGACCCAGTACTTC
size: .; J: TRBJ1-2; length: 15; D: .; V: TRBV6-5; CDR3: CASSYSPGGVGGYTF; DNA: TGTGCCAGCAGTTACTCGCCCGGAGGAGTAGGCGGCTACACCTTC
size: .; J: TRBJ2-5; length: 15; D: TRBD1; V: TRBV2; CDR3: CASRETGGAQEAQYF; DNA: TGTGCCAGCAGAGAGACAGGGGGAGCGCAAGAGGCCCAGTACTTC
size: .; J: TRBJ1-5; length: 16; D: TRBD1; V: TRBV28; CDR3: CASTSADRVWNQPQHF; DNA: TGTGCCAGCACCTCTGCGGACAGGGTTTGGAATCAGCCCCAGCATTTT
size: .; J: TRBJ2-5; length: 12; D: .; V: TRBV10-2; CDR3: CASSVTQETQYF; DNA: TGCGCCAGCAGTGTAACCCAAGAGACCCAGTACTTC
size: many; J: TRBJ1-4; length: 15; D: .; V: TRBV5-5; CDR3: CASSLGGPTNEKLFF; DNA: TGTGCCAGCAGCTTGGGTGGACCAACTAATGAAAAACTGTTTTTT